The 26 T cell receptor beta chains given below trace back to one sample, sequenced in a study of T cell responses to AZD1222 COVID-19 vaccine. Assay used: immunoSEQ multiplex PCR; TCRdb lists only in-frame clones, some missing. This sample has around 35,000 clones, with 86% found just once. The material sequenced was peripheral blood, taken 28 days after the second AZD1222 dose. These receptor sequences come from an adult who received the AZD1222 COVID-19 vaccine.

V and J are TRBV19 and TRBJ2-3; TRBD2 matches at 8 bases. Germline V lookup: CDR1 LNHDA, CDR2 SQIVND (reference sequence). This CDR3 region has 14 residues. The J segment lost 1 base and the V segment lost 6 bases, leaving 3 bases of the junction unmatched. The CDR3 region is CASRPGGGTDTQYF. For the CDR3, the DNA is TGTGCCAGTAGACCGGGGGGGGGCACAGATACGCAGTATTTT.

The rearrangement uses TRBV6-5 and TRBJ2-3; 9 bases match TRBD2. CDR1 is MNHEY, CDR2 SVGAGI, per germline. The junction had 5 bases not matched to a gene; V was cut back by 5 bases and J by 2 bases. CDR3 length: 15 residues. The CDR3 is CASSPSGVYTDTQYF. CDR3 coding DNA: TGTGCCAGCAGTCCTAGCGGGGTTTACACAGATACGCAGTATTTT.

The chain uses TRBV5-1 and TRBJ2-1; 8 nucleotides match TRBD2. Germline CDR1 is SGHRS and CDR2 is YFSETQ. The CDR3 runs 15 residues. The V gene end was trimmed by 0 bases and the J gene end by 6 bases; junction bases not matched to a gene: 5. In DNA form, the CDR3 reads TGCGCCAGCAGCTTGGAAGCGGGAGTGGCCAATGAGCAGTTCTTC. Translating gives CASSLEAGVANEQFF.

This clone was observed a handful of times. In nucleotides, the CDR3 is TGCAGCGTTGAAGAGAGGGGGGGTTTTGGCGAGCAGTACTTC. Translating it yields CSVEERGGFGEQYF. V usage is TRBV29-1 and J usage is TRBJ2-7; a possible D gene is TRBD2 (7 bases). CDR1 and CDR2 from the germline V gene are SQVTM and ANQGSEA. V lost 0 bases and J 6 bases, leaving 15 bases between the germline ends. The CDR3 totals 14 residues.

The chain couples TRBV6-5 to TRBJ1-5, with D maybe TRBD1 (5 bases). Germline CDR1 is MNHEY and CDR2 is SVGAGI. The CDR3 covers 15 residues. Trimming cost V 8 bases and J 1 base, with 15 bases left between them. CDR3 residues: CASSYGHWSNQPQHF. CDR3 sequence (DNA): TGTGCCAGCTCCTATGGACATTGGAGCAATCAGCCCCAGCATTTT.

V usage is TRBV12-5 and J usage is TRBJ1-3, with D possibly TRBD1 on 6 matching bases. The CDR3 spans 16 residues. V was trimmed by 6 bases and J by 2 bases, leaving 17 bases between them. From germline, CDR1 is LGHNT and CDR2 FRNRAP. The CDR3 here is CASGDKQGGPGNTIYF. DNA for the CDR3: TGTGCTAGTGGAGATAAACAGGGTGGGCCTGGAAACACCATATATTTT. Variable domain in full (rest from reference TRBV12-5 and TRBJ1-3): DARVTQTPRHKVTEMGQEVTMRCQPILGHNTVFWYRQTMMQGLELLAYFRNRAPLDDSGMPKDRFSAEMPDATLATLKIQPSEPRDSAVYFCASGDKQGGPGNTIYFGEGSWLTVV.

The V and J genes are TRBV6-5 and TRBJ2-5; 9 positions match TRBD2. CDR1 and CDR2 (germline): MNHEY, SVGAGI. V lost 6 bases and J lost 2; bases outside the gene matches: 7. This CDR3 has 15 residues. The CDR3 DNA sequence: TGTGCCAGCAGACGTAGCGGGGGCCCACAAGAGACCCAGTACTTC. This encodes CASRRSGGPQETQYF.

The chain links TRBV7-9 to TRBJ2-3, with 8 bases fitting TRBD2. This CDR3 is built from 15 residues. The ends lost 7 bases at V and 2 bases at J; junction bases unmatched: 8. Germline V gene sequence: CDR1 SEHNR, CDR2 FQNEAQ (reference sequence). CDR3 residues: CASIFSGAYTDTQYF. The CDR3 region has the DNA TGTGCCAGCATCTTTAGCGGGGCATACACAGATACGCAGTATTTT. The variable domain in full, completed from reference TRBV7-9 and TRBJ2-3, reads DTGVSQNPRHKITKRGQNVTFRCDPISEHNRLYWYRQTLGQGPEFLTYFQNEAQLEKSRLLSDRFSAERPKGSFSTLEIQRTEQGDSAMYLCASIFSGAYTDTQYFGPGTRLTVL.

In regard to this clone: Other DNA sequences in this specimen translate into the identical CDR3. The chain links TRBV5-1 to TRBJ1-4; D is perhaps TRBD1 (5 bases). V was pared by 4 bases and J by 2 bases, with 9 bases between. CDR3 size: 14 residues. The germline V gene encodes CDR1 SGHRS and CDR2 YFSETQ. This chain's CDR3 is CASSREGTNEKLFF. The CDR3 DNA reads as TGCGCCAGCAGCCGGGAGGGGACTAATGAAAAACTGTTTTTT.

The rearrangement joins TRBV7-8 to TRBJ1-6; 8 positions match TRBD1. Trimming at V came to 6 bases and at J to 9 bases, leaving 10 bases not matched to a gene. In germline, CDR1 is SGHVS, CDR2 FQNEAQ. This CDR3 has 15 residues. Written as DNA, the CDR3 is TGTGCCAGCAGTACTTATCAGGGGGCAAGTTCACCCCTCCACTTT. Encoded protein: CASSTYQGASSPLHF.

CDR3 bases: TGTGCCAGCAGCCTCCAGCGGGGGGTGTCAGATACGCAGTATTTT. Its protein is CASSLQRGVSDTQYF. The chain carries TRBV3-1 (or the pseudogene TRBV3-2) and TRBJ2-3, with TRBD2 matching 9 bases. From germline, CDR1 is LGHDT and CDR2 YNNKEL (reference sequence). V was clipped by 4 bases and J by 4 bases; unmatched bases: 6. This CDR3 comprises 15 residues.

The rearrangement uses TRBV18 and TRBJ2-3, with 11 nucleotides matching TRBD1. Germline loops: CDR1 KGHSH, CDR2 LQKENI. The CDR3 is made up of 16 amino acids. V lost 7 bases, J lost 9 bases, and 15 bases stayed unmatched. DNA of the CDR3: TGTGCCAGCTTTTCCCCGGGACAGGGGGAGAAGAGAACGCAGTATTTT. Translating gives CASFSPGQGEKRTQYF.

The chain has TRBV10-3 and TRBJ2-1, with 11 positions matching TRBD2. In germline, CDR1 is ENHRY, CDR2 SYGVKD. The CDR3 spans 15 residues. Trimming cost V 3 bases and J 9 bases; bases outside gene matches: 7. This CDR3 is CAISERLAGGSEQFF. CDR3 coding DNA: TGTGCCATCAGTGAACGGCTAGCGGGAGGAAGTGAGCAGTTCTTC.

The chain joins TRBV3-1 (or the pseudogene TRBV3-2) to TRBJ2-1, with D uncertain. V was trimmed by 0 bases and J by 9 bases, leaving 12 bases between them. CDR1 is LGHDT, CDR2 YNNKEL, per germline (reference sequence). The CDR3 runs to 14 residues. The CDR3 region has the DNA TGTGCCAGCAGCCAAGATTCCGTTCGAGGTGAGCAGTTCTTC. The encoded protein is CASSQDSVRGEQFF.

The chain has TRBV5-1 and TRBJ2-5, with D perhaps TRBD2 (5 bases). V lost 3 bases and J 7 bases, leaving 16 bases between the germline ends. The CDR3 runs 14 residues. Germline loops: CDR1 SGHRS, CDR2 YFSETQ. In DNA form, the CDR3 reads TGCGCCAGCAGCTCGGGGAGTCCGGACCGGACCCAGTACTTC. It is translated as CASSSGSPDRTQYF.

The chain links TRBV5-6 to TRBJ2-5; D is undetermined. There are 14 residues in the CDR3. V dropped 1 base and J dropped 0 bases, with 7 bases sitting between them. Germline V lookup: CDR1 SGHDT, CDR2 YYEEEE. In nucleotides, the CDR3 is TGTGCCAGCAGCTTGCGTCGGAACCAAGAGACCCAGTACTTC. This sequence encodes CASSLRRNQETQYF.

The gene calls are TRBV12-5 and TRBJ2-3; D remains ambiguous. The CDR3 has 11 residues. In germline, CDR1 is LGHNT, CDR2 FRNRAP. The V end lost 5 bases, the J end lost 6 bases, and 6 bases lay between the germline ends. This CDR3 is CASGTQDTQYF. DNA for the CDR3: TGTGCTAGTGGTACACAGGATACGCAGTATTTT.

There are a few counts of this clone. The chain uses TRBV9 and TRBJ2-7; 7 bases agree with TRBD1. The CDR3 extends over 13 amino acids. The germline CDR1 and CDR2 sequences are SGDLS and YYNGEE. After removal of 2 bases from V and 7 bases from J, the junction contained 6 bases not matched to a gene. The DNA of the CDR3 is TGTGCCAGCAGCGTTAAGGGGGCGCGGGAGCAGTACTTC. This encodes CASSVKGAREQYF.

The V call is TRBV2, the J call TRBJ2-3; 8 bases are shared with TRBD2. The CDR3 runs to 14 residues. V shed 6 bases and J 2 bases; nucleotides not matched to a gene: 4. Germline lookup yields CDR1 SNHLY and CDR2 FYNNEI. In DNA form, the CDR3 reads TGTGCCAGCAGGGAGACTAGCGCCACAGATACGCAGTATTTT. Its protein product is CASRETSATDTQYF.

The chain is built from TRBV5-4 and TRBJ2-5; D is ambiguous. Trimming removed 3 bases at V and 5 bases at J, with 8 bases between. Germline lookup yields CDR1 SGHNT and CDR2 YYREEE (reference sequence). The CDR3 loop spans 12 amino acids. CDR3 DNA sequence: TGTGCCAGCAGCTCCGTAGGGGAGACCCAGTACTTC. It translates to CASSSVGETQYF.

The gene calls are TRBV2 and TRBJ2-2; 11 nucleotides match TRBD1. The junction had 11 bases not matched to a gene; V was cut back by 1 base and J by 13 bases. The germline gives CDR1 SNHLY, CDR2 FYNNEI. The CDR3 loop spans 16 amino acids. CDR3 loop: CASSEGTGGGLVRLFF. The CDR3 coding sequence is TGTGCCAGCAGTGAAGGGACAGGGGGCGGGCTTGTTCGGCTGTTTTTT. Filled out from reference TRBV2 and TRBJ2-2, the complete variable domain reads EPEVTQTPSHQVTQMGQEVILRCVPISNHLYFYWYRQILGQKVEFLVSFYNNEISEKSEIFDDQFSVERPDGSNFTLKIRSTKLEDSAMYFCASSEGTGGGLVRLFFGEGSRLTVL.

The gene calls are TRBV6-5 and TRBJ1-6; 8 nucleotides line up with TRBD1. V shed 6 bases and J 10 bases; nucleotides not matched to a gene: 8. The CDR3 has 14 residues. Germline-derived CDR1 and CDR2 are MNHEY and SVGAGI. CDR3 loop: CASSRDRINSPLHF. CDR3 DNA sequence: TGTGCCAGCAGCCGGGACAGGATAAACTCACCCCTCCACTTT.

This rearrangement joins TRBV28 to TRBJ2-7, with a weak D call TRBD2 (5 bases). The length of the CDR3 is 11 residues. V was trimmed by 9 bases and J by 1 base, leaving 7 bases between them. CDR1 and CDR2 from the germline V gene are MDHEN and SYDVKM. The chain's CDR3 is CASRTSYEQYF. In DNA form, the CDR3 reads TGTGCCAGTAGGACTTCCTACGAGCAGTACTTC.

The chain employs TRBV3-1 (or the pseudogene TRBV3-2) and TRBJ1-2; perhaps TRBD1 as D (6 bases). Germline assignment: CDR1 LGHDT and CDR2 YNNKEL (reference sequence). CDR3 length: 14 residues. Trimming cost V 4 bases and J 0 bases, with 9 bases left between them. CDR3 bases: TGTGCCAGCAGCCGGACAGAAGCTAACTATGGCTACACCTTC. Protein: CASSRTEANYGYTF.

This clone was counted a few times. The chain uses TRBV4-2 and TRBJ2-2; D uncertain. Germline-derived CDR1 and CDR2 are LGHNA and YNFKEQ. V lost 1 base and J 6 bases, leaving 9 bases between the germline ends. The CDR3 sequence is 14 residues long. The CDR3, as DNA: TGTGCCAGCAGCCAAGTTGGGGAATCCGGGGAGCTGTTTTTT. Translated: CASSQVGESGELFF.

This clone was observed a single time. The chain uses TRBV18 and TRBJ1-4; no definite D call. The CDR3 runs to 13 residues. Looked up from germline, CDR1 is KGHSH and CDR2 is LQKENI. The V and J ends lost 2 bases and 4 bases respectively, with 5 bases between them. CDR3 sequence reads: CASSPGLNEKLFF. Written as DNA, the CDR3 is TGTGCCAGCTCACCAGGCCTTAATGAAAAACTGTTTTTT.